This T cell receptor beta chain is from a study of response to subunit inactivated influenza vaccine. Findings and caveats of the study: T cells newly recruited by each seasonal influenza vaccination are few, the authors suggested.

Germline CDR1 is SGHVS and CDR2 is FQNEAQ. The CDR3 spans 16 residues. V trimming: 1 base; J trimming: 4 bases; junction bases outside the gene matches: 5. TCRdb used MiXCR to reprocess the RT-PCR reads, holding one entry per CDR3 protein. The top ten hold roughly 10% of the sample, which has about 570,000 distinct CDR3 sequences, about 11% seen once. This clonotype showed up just a few times. Its antigen is unidentified. The chain has TRBV7-8 and TRBJ1-4, with TRBD1 matching over 8 bases. Sequences were derived from PBMCs from blood, sampled on the day of vaccination. The receptor was isolated from a man aged 45-65 years who received an inactivated influenza vaccine. Here the CDR3 reads CASSLGPGQVNEKLFF. In nucleotides, the CDR3 is TGTGCCAGCAGCTTAGGGCCGGGACAGGTTAATGAAAAACTGTTTTTT.